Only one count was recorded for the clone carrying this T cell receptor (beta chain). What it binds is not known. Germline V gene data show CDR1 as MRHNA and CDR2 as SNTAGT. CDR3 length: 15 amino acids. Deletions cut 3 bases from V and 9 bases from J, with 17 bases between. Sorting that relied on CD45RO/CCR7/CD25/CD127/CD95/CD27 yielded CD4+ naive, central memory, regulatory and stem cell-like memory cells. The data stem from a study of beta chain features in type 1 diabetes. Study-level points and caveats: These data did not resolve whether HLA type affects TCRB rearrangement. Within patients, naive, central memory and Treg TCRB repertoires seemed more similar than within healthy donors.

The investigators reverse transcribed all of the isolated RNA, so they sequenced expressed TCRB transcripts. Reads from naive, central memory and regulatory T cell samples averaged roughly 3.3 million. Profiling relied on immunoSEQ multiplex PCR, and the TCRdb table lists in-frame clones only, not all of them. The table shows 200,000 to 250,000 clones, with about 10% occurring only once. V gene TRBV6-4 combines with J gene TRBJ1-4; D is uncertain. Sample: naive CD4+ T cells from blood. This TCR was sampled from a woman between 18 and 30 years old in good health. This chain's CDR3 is CASSEVRGGPQKLFF. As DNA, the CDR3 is TGTGCCAGCAGTGAAGTCCGGGGTGGCCCTCAAAAACTGTTTTTT.